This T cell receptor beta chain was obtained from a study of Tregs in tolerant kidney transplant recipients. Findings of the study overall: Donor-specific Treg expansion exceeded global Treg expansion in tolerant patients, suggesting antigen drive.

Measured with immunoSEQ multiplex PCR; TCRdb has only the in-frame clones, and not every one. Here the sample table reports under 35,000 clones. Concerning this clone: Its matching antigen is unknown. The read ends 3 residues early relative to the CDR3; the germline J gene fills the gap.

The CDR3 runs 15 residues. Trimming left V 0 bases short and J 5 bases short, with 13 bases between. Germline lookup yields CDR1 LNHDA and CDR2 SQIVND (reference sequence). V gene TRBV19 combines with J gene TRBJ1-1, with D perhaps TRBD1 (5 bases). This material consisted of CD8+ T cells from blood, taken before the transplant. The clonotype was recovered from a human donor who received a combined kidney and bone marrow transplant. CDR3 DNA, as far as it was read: TGTGCCAGTAGTATAGATCCCCCAGGGCGGACTGAA. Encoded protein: CASSIDPPGRTE. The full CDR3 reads CASSIDPPGRTEAFF.